Listed below are T cell receptor beta chains from one sample, sequenced in a study of metastatic and nonmetastatic thyroid tumors. Through MiXCR, TCRdb re-clonotyped the PCR reads. The sample includes approximately 31,000 clones, approximately 20% of them seen just once. The sequenced material came from blood. These receptors were obtained from a female donor with papillary thyroid cancer or a benign thyroid nodule (not recorded which). Some clones in this sample may be carry-over from other donors' samples. Both conserved end residues are part of each CDR3. Each record gives: V gene, clone size, D gene, J gene, CDR3 DNA, CDR3 protein. The D gene is left open where the match is weak. Size is stated for part of the rows, as once, few or many counts, or as a class when the clone is expanded.

V gene: TRBV12-3/TRBV12-4
clone size: NA
D gene: NA
J gene: TRBJ2-7
CDR3 DNA: TGTGCCAGCAGATATTCTTTAAACGAGCAGTACTTC
CDR3 protein: CASRYSLNEQYF

V gene: TRBV19
clone size: many
D gene: TRBD1
J gene: TRBJ1-5
CDR3 DNA: TGTGCCAGTAGCCCGACAGGGAGCAATCAGCCCCAGCATTTT
CDR3 protein: CASSPTGSNQPQHF

V gene: TRBV11-2
clone size: NA
D gene: NA
J gene: TRBJ1-1
CDR3 DNA: TGTGCCAGCAGCCTCGTGGGGAGGGGAACTGAAGCTTTCTTT
CDR3 protein: CASSLVGRGTEAFF

V gene: TRBV15
clone size: few
D gene: NA
J gene: TRBJ1-5
CDR3 DNA: TGTGCCACCAGCAGAGATGATCAGCCCCAGCATTTT
CDR3 protein: CATSRDDQPQHF

V gene: TRBV3-1
clone size: many
D gene: NA
J gene: TRBJ2-2
CDR3 DNA: TGTGCCAGCAGCCATCCTCACAACGCGAACACCGGGGAGCTGTTTTTT
CDR3 protein: CASSHPHNANTGELFF

V gene: TRBV10-2
clone size: medium-sized
D gene: NA
J gene: TRBJ2-7
CDR3 DNA: TGCGCCAGCAGTTACAGCTACGAGCAGTACTTC
CDR3 protein: CASSYSYEQYF

V gene: TRBV29-1
clone size: many
D gene: NA
J gene: TRBJ1-1
CDR3 DNA: TGCAGCGTTGAAGCGGACAAGAACACTGAAGCTTCCTTT
CDR3 protein: CSVEADKNTEASF

V gene: TRBV5-4
clone size: NA
D gene: NA
J gene: TRBJ2-7
CDR3 DNA: TGTGCCAGCAGCCTAGACAGATACGAGCAGTACTTC
CDR3 protein: CASSLDRYEQYF

V gene: TRBV6-1
clone size: NA
D gene: TRBD1
J gene: TRBJ1-2
CDR3 DNA: TGTGCCAGCAGGCTAACAGGGGGCGCAGGTGGCTACACCTTC
CDR3 protein: CASRLTGGAGGYTF

V gene: TRBV19
clone size: few
D gene: NA
J gene: TRBJ2-5
CDR3 DNA: TGTGCCAGTAGTATGGGTTCCGGCCAGGGGCGATGCGGGATGGTGGAGACCCAGTACTTC
CDR3 protein: CASSMGSGQGRCGMVETQYF

V gene: TRBV7-8
clone size: NA
D gene: TRBD2
J gene: TRBJ2-3
CDR3 DNA: TGTGCCAGCAAAACGGGAGGGCACGGGGGCACAGATACGCAGTATTTT
CDR3 protein: CASKTGGHGGTDTQYF

V gene: TRBV11-2
clone size: many
D gene: TRBD2
J gene: TRBJ2-1
CDR3 DNA: TGTGCCAGCAGCTTAGAAGGGACTAGCGGGAGATGGTACAATGAGCAGTTCTTC
CDR3 protein: CASSLEGTSGRWYNEQFF

V gene: TRBV28
clone size: NA
D gene: NA
J gene: TRBJ2-7
CDR3 DNA: TGTGCCAGCAGTTTAGGAGTGAACGACGATCAGTACTTC
CDR3 protein: CASSLGVNDDQYF

V gene: TRBV28
clone size: many
D gene: TRBD2
J gene: TRBJ2-2
CDR3 DNA: TGTGCCAGCAGTTTAGGCAGACTAGCGGGAGGACTCACCGGGGAGCTGTTTTTT
CDR3 protein: CASSLGRLAGGLTGELFF

V gene: TRBV28
clone size: medium-sized
D gene: TRBD1
J gene: TRBJ1-1
CDR3 DNA: TGTGCCAGCAGTTTATTCGGACAGGGGGCTACGAACACTGAAGCTTTCTTT
CDR3 protein: CASSLFGQGATNTEAFF

V gene: TRBV20-1
clone size: many
D gene: NA
J gene: TRBJ1-2
CDR3 DNA: TGCAGTGCTAGAGGGGAAAGGGAGGGGAATGGCTACACCTTC
CDR3 protein: CSARGEREGNGYTF

V gene: TRBV5-1
clone size: NA
D gene: NA
J gene: TRBJ1-2
CDR3 DNA: TGCGCCAGCAGCTTGGAAAGGGAGGGCTATAACTATGGCTACACCTTC
CDR3 protein: CASSLEREGYNYGYTF

V gene: TRBV7-3
clone size: many
D gene: NA
J gene: TRBJ1-1
CDR3 DNA: TGTGCCAGCAGCCCACAGGCGGGGGAGAGGCGGGGTGCTTTCTTT
CDR3 protein: CASSPQAGERRGAFF

V gene: TRBV6-1
clone size: many
D gene: NA
J gene: TRBJ1-2
CDR3 DNA: TGTGCCAGCAGTGGGGGGGACACTGAATCGCTCGGCTACACCTTC
CDR3 protein: CASSGGDTESLGYTF

V gene: TRBV20-1
clone size: many
D gene: NA
J gene: TRBJ1-6
CDR3 DNA: TGCAGTGCACAAAGGGGGAGCTCCTATAATTCACCCCTCCACTTT
CDR3 protein: CSAQRGSSYNSPLHF

V gene: TRBV12-3/TRBV12-4
clone size: NA
D gene: NA
J gene: TRBJ2-2
CDR3 DNA: TGTGCCAGCAGTACTACAGGGACGGTAGGCACCGGGGAGCTGTTTTTT
CDR3 protein: CASSTTGTVGTGELFF

V gene: TRBV7-8
clone size: many
D gene: NA
J gene: TRBJ1-5
CDR3 DNA: TGTGCCAGCAGCTTTAACCGCAATCAGCCCCAGCATTTT
CDR3 protein: CASSFNRNQPQHF

V gene: TRBV30
clone size: many
D gene: TRBD2
J gene: TRBJ2-1
CDR3 DNA: TGTGCTTTATTCCCCGGGGCTAGCGGGAGAGGGTACAATGAGCAGTTCTTC
CDR3 protein: CALFPGASGRGYNEQFF

V gene: TRBV6-1
clone size: few
D gene: NA
J gene: TRBJ1-2
CDR3 DNA: TGTGCCATCGGTATCGGGGTAGGCTATGGCTACACCTTC
CDR3 protein: CAIGIGVGYGYTF

V gene: TRBV11-2
clone size: many
D gene: NA
J gene: TRBJ2-3
CDR3 DNA: TGTGCCAGCAGCCCTACTAGCTTTCCCACAGATACGCAGTATTTT
CDR3 protein: CASSPTSFPTDTQYF

V gene: TRBV11-2
clone size: many
D gene: TRBD1
J gene: TRBJ2-1
CDR3 DNA: TGTGCCAGCAGCTTAGGACAGGGATCTGTCAATGAGCAGTTCTTC
CDR3 protein: CASSLGQGSVNEQFF

V gene: TRBV6-1
clone size: NA
D gene: NA
J gene: TRBJ2-1
CDR3 DNA: TGTGCCAGCATGACGACATTAGATGAGCAGTTCTTC
CDR3 protein: CASMTTLDEQFF

V gene: TRBV12-3/TRBV12-4
clone size: NA
D gene: TRBD2
J gene: TRBJ2-1
CDR3 DNA: TGTGCCAGCAGTTTAGGGACTAGCGTTAGTGTTAAGAACAATGAGCAGTTCTTC
CDR3 protein: CASSLGTSVSVKNNEQFF

V gene: TRBV10-3
clone size: many
D gene: NA
J gene: TRBJ2-3
CDR3 DNA: TGTGCCATCAGTGAAGGGGCGTCGGGCACAGATACGCAGTATTTT
CDR3 protein: CAISEGASGTDTQYF

V gene: TRBV28
clone size: NA
D gene: NA
J gene: TRBJ2-3
CDR3 DNA: TGTGCCAGCAGTTTAGAGTTGCTAGGGGATAGCACAGATACGCAGTATTTT
CDR3 protein: CASSLELLGDSTDTQYF

V gene: TRBV30
clone size: few
D gene: NA
J gene: TRBJ1-1
CDR3 DNA: TGTGCCTGGAGTAGGGGACCAGGAACTGAAGCTTTCTTT
CDR3 protein: CAWSRGPGTEAFF

V gene: TRBV28
clone size: few
D gene: NA
J gene: TRBJ1-2
CDR3 DNA: TGTGCCAGCAGTGCCCGGTACAGGGCAAATGGCTACACCTTC
CDR3 protein: CASSARYRANGYTF

V gene: TRBV6-1
clone size: few
D gene: NA
J gene: TRBJ1-2
CDR3 DNA: TGTGCCAACAGTGAACGAGGAGTGAGTTATGGCTACACCTTC
CDR3 protein: CANSERGVSYGYTF

V gene: TRBV15
clone size: NA
D gene: TRBD2
J gene: TRBJ2-3
CDR3 DNA: TGTGCCACCAGCAGTGACTCAGCGGGGGGGCCAGATACGCAGTATTTT
CDR3 protein: CATSSDSAGGPDTQYF

V gene: TRBV18
clone size: many
D gene: NA
J gene: TRBJ1-1
CDR3 DNA: TGTGCCAGCTCACCAGTATTCAGCTCGAACACTGAAGCTTTCTTT
CDR3 protein: CASSPVFSSNTEAFF

V gene: TRBV11-1
clone size: NA
D gene: NA
J gene: TRBJ2-2
CDR3 DNA: TGTGCCAGCAGCTCCATTGATGTATATGGGACCGGGGAGCTGTTTTTT
CDR3 protein: CASSSIDVYGTGELFF

V gene: TRBV7-3
clone size: many
D gene: NA
J gene: TRBJ2-4
CDR3 DNA: TGTGCCAGCAGCGAAGACGGGCCGTCAAAAAACATTCAGTACTTC
CDR3 protein: CASSEDGPSKNIQYF

V gene: TRBV4-2
clone size: many
D gene: NA
J gene: TRBJ1-3
CDR3 DNA: TGTGCCAGCAGCCAAGGACGGCAGGGACACTCTGGAAACACCATATATTTT
CDR3 protein: CASSQGRQGHSGNTIYF

V gene: TRBV7-9
clone size: many
D gene: NA
J gene: TRBJ2-1
CDR3 DNA: TGTGCCAGCAGCTTAGACAGCTACAATGAGCAGTTCTTC
CDR3 protein: CASSLDSYNEQFF

V gene: TRBV12-3/TRBV12-4
clone size: many
D gene: TRBD1
J gene: TRBJ1-3
CDR3 DNA: TGTGCCAGCAGCACAGGGGGATGGGACACCATATATTTT
CDR3 protein: CASSTGGWDTIYF

V gene: TRBV6-1
clone size: medium-sized
D gene: NA
J gene: TRBJ1-1
CDR3 DNA: TGTGCCAGCAGTGTGTCCACTGAGAACACTGAAGCTTTCTTT
CDR3 protein: CASSVSTENTEAFF

V gene: TRBV5-1
clone size: once
D gene: NA
J gene: TRBJ2-2
CDR3 DNA: TGCGCCAGCAGCTCTGGACAAATCAACACCTGGGAGCTGTTTTTT
CDR3 protein: CASSSGQINTWELFF

V gene: TRBV20-1
clone size: many
D gene: TRBD2
J gene: TRBJ2-3
CDR3 DNA: TGCAGTGCTGAACTAGCGGAAGCTAACACAGATACGCAGTATTTT
CDR3 protein: CSAELAEANTDTQYF

V gene: TRBV12-3/TRBV12-4
clone size: medium-sized
D gene: TRBD1
J gene: TRBJ2-1
CDR3 DNA: TGTGCCAGCAGTTTATGGGACAGGGGTAGGGATGAGCAGTTCTTC
CDR3 protein: CASSLWDRGRDEQFF

V gene: TRBV18
clone size: many
D gene: TRBD1
J gene: TRBJ1-5
CDR3 DNA: TGTGCCAGCTCCGCTGACAGGGGTCAGCCCCAGCATTTT
CDR3 protein: CASSADRGQPQHF

V gene: TRBV18
clone size: many
D gene: NA
J gene: TRBJ1-4
CDR3 DNA: TGTGCCAGCTCACCATGGAGCGGCGGTGAAAAACTGTTTTTT
CDR3 protein: CASSPWSGGEKLFF

V gene: TRBV20-1
clone size: many
D gene: TRBD1
J gene: TRBJ2-7
CDR3 DNA: TGCAGTGCTGACTCCGGGACAGAGCCCTACGAGCAGTACTTC
CDR3 protein: CSADSGTEPYEQYF

V gene: TRBV12-3/TRBV12-4
clone size: NA
D gene: NA
J gene: TRBJ1-1
CDR3 DNA: TGTGCCAGCACCGTGGGGACTGAAGCTTTCTTT
CDR3 protein: CASTVGTEAFF

V gene: TRBV2
clone size: many
D gene: NA
J gene: TRBJ2-1
CDR3 DNA: TGTGCCAGCACCGGGGGGCTGCGGGGGATGGGGTTCTTC
CDR3 protein: CASTGGLRGMGFF

V gene: TRBV18
clone size: NA
D gene: NA
J gene: TRBJ2-7
CDR3 DNA: TGTGCCAGCTCACCCGTCGGACAAAACTACGAGCAGTACTTC
CDR3 protein: CASSPVGQNYEQYF